This TCR beta chain was identified during a study of CD8+ T cells in alopecia areata. General study results and limits: Clonality exceeded that of normal scalp in lesional scalp, most notably in alopecia totalis/universalis. Persistence during tofacitinib was seen for many expanded lesional clones in scalp and blood.

Germline values: CDR1 MGHDK, CDR2 SYGVNS. Trimming removed 3 bases from V and 0 bases from J; junction bases left unmatched: 7. This CDR3 has 18 amino acids. Sequencing used cDNA as its template, made by extracting RNA and reverse transcribing it. Produced via immunoSEQ multiplex PCR; TCRdb's table is partial and in-frame only. Among hundreds of thousands of clones, about 62% were seen once, and the ten largest hold about 0.93%. Treatment meaning: oral pan-JAK inhibitor, 5-10 mg twice daily. Individuals with alopecia areata gave both lesional scalp punch biopsies and peripheral blood for collection. This clone has a single count. Its antigen is as yet unknown.

This clonotype was sampled from a human donor with alopecia areata. This specimen consisted of CD4+ T cells sorted from blood, obtained around week 52, from a patient treated with tofacitinib. The chain has TRBV25-1 and TRBJ2-6, with 8 bases aligning to TRBD1. The CDR3 DNA reads TGTGCCAGCAGTGATTTACAGGGGGTGCCCTCTGGGGCCAACGTCCTGACTTTC. Its translation: CASSDLQGVPSGANVLTF.